The 17 T cell receptor beta chains below come from one sample, sequenced in a study of patients and donors after allogeneic stem cell transplantation. TCRdb re-called the RT-PCR reads through MiXCR, storing one row per CDR3 protein. The sample records about 400,000 distinct CDR3 sequences, 16% being singletons. The specimen was blood, either unsorted or a sorted T cell fraction (not recorded which). These receptors all stem from a human donor who was either an allogeneic HSCT recipient or a stem cell or donor lymphocyte infusion donor (not recorded which). It is not recorded whose cells these are; they may come from a transplant donor.

This clonotype was seen a handful of times. V gene TRBV4-1 combines with J gene TRBJ2-3; D is possibly TRBD2 (6 bases). Germline loops: CDR1 MGHRA, CDR2 YSYEKL. The V end was cut by 3 bases, the J end by 1 base, with 17 bases between. This CDR3 is 17 amino acids long. This CDR3 is CASSQAILAGGTDTQYF. CDR3 in DNA: TGCGCCAGCAGCCAGGCAATACTAGCCGGGGGCACAGATACGCAGTATTTT.

This clonotype was counted a few times. The J gene is TRBJ1-4, the V gene TRBV4-1; no clear D. The CDR3 has 12 amino acids. From germline, CDR1 is MGHRA and CDR2 YSYEKL. The V end was cut by 4 bases, the J end by 5 bases, with 5 bases between. The CDR3 coding sequence is TGCGCCAGCAGCCGCATCAATGAAAAACTGTTTTTT. Its translation: CASSRINEKLFF.

This clonotype was seen many times. This chain joins TRBV27 and TRBJ1-1; D is unclear. Germline CDR1 is MNHEY and CDR2 is SMNVEV (reference sequence). The V gene lost 3 bases and the J gene lost 1 base, with 6 bases spanning the gap. CDR3 length equals 13 residues. The chain's CDR3 is CASSFLPNTEAFF. The CDR3 DNA follows: TGTGCCAGCAGTTTCCTTCCGAACACTGAAGCTTTCTTT.

This clonotype was recorded a few times. The chain recombines TRBV6-5 with TRBJ1-5; no reliable D call. V lost 2 bases and J lost 0, with 11 bases in between. The CDR3 consists of 16 residues. Germline CDR1 reads MNHEY; CDR2 reads SVGAGI. Written as DNA, the CDR3 is TGTGCCAGCAGTTACGGTCGGGGTCTTAGCAATCAGCCCCAGCATTTT. Protein: CASSYGRGLSNQPQHF.

The V gene is TRBV20-1, the J gene TRBJ2-7; TRBD2 might be the D (7 bases). There are 13 residues in the CDR3. V was clipped by 7 bases and J by 6 bases, with 19 bases between them. From germline, CDR1 is DFQATT and CDR2 SNEGSKA (reference sequence). CDR3 sequence reads: CSVWRGKGGEQYF. The CDR3 nucleotides are TGCAGTGTCTGGCGGGGGAAGGGGGGCGAGCAGTACTTC.

This clonotype appeared many times. This sequence joins TRBV24-1 and TRBJ2-3, with 11 bases matching TRBD2. The CDR3 spans 15 residues. From germline, CDR1 is KGHDR and CDR2 SFDVKD. The junction had 4 bases not matched to a gene; V was cut back by 7 bases and J by 2 bases. The CDR3 loop reads CATSELAGVTDTQYF. For the CDR3, the DNA is TGTGCCACCAGCGAACTAGCGGGGGTCACAGATACGCAGTATTTT.

This clonotype has only a few counts. The chain combines TRBV9 with TRBJ1-2, with D possibly TRBD1 on 6 matching bases. CDR1 and CDR2 (germline): SGDLS, YYNGEE. The CDR3 sequence is 14 residues long. V was cut by 4 bases and J by 3 bases, with 13 bases left in between. The CDR3 protein is CASSFGGGDYGYTF. CDR3 bases: TGTGCCAGCAGCTTCGGAGGGGGGGACTATGGCTACACCTTC.

This chain links TRBV6-1 with TRBJ1-4; D gene unclear. CDR1 MNHNS and CDR2 SASEGT come from the germline V gene. V dropped 8 bases and J dropped 2 bases, with 9 bases sitting between them. CDR3 size: 13 residues. The CDR3 DNA reads as TGTGCCAGCGGGCCCGGCACTAATGAAAAACTGTTTTTT. Protein sequence: CASGPGTNEKLFF.

V gene TRBV4-1 combines with J gene TRBJ1-5; 8 bases fit TRBD1. Germline trimming cut 5 bases from V and 0 bases from J; bases unmatched to any gene: 15. CDR1 MGHRA and CDR2 YSYEKL come from the germline V gene. CDR3 length: 19 residues. In DNA, the CDR3 is TGCGCCAGCAGCTTGGGGGACAGGTTCTCCCACACTAGCAATCAGCCCCAGCATTTT. Its translation is CASSLGDRFSHTSNQPQHF.

This clonotype occurred a few times. The CDR3 nucleotides are TGTGCCAGCAGCCGAAACCGGGGGGGACTCAACACAGATACGCAGTATTTT. Translated: CASSRNRGGLNTDTQYF. This chain joins TRBV7-2 and TRBJ2-3; 8 bases agree with TRBD2. The CDR3 is 17 residues long. V was clipped by 5 bases and J by 2 bases; unmatched bases: 12. The V gene's germline CDR1 is SGHTA and CDR2 FQGNSA.

This clonotype showed up just a few times. This chain connects TRBV6-5 to TRBJ1-1; the D gene is possibly TRBD1 (5 bases). With 4 bases removed from V and 1 base from J, the gap between germline ends came to 16 bases. Germline-derived CDR1 and CDR2 are MNHEY and SVGAGI. The CDR3 sequence is 16 residues long. CDR3 nucleotides: TGTGCCAGCAGTTCACCACTTTCAACAGGGAACACTGAAGCTTTCTTT. It yields the protein CASSSPLSTGNTEAFF.

This clonotype appeared many times. The chain combines TRBV29-1 with TRBJ1-1; 11 bases map to TRBD1. The CDR3 length is 12 residues. CDR1 and CDR2 (germline): SQVTM, ANQGSEA. The J segment lost 6 bases and the V segment lost 6 bases, leaving 3 bases of the junction unmatched. The CDR3: CSVLGQGAEAFF. Written as DNA, the CDR3 is TGCAGCGTCCTGGGACAGGGGGCTGAAGCTTTCTTT.

This chain connects TRBV30 to TRBJ2-7, with 7 bases fitting TRBD1. V was clipped by 2 bases and J by 6 bases; unmatched bases: 7. CDR3 length: 13 residues. Per germline, CDR1 GTSNPN and CDR2 SVGIG (reference sequence). In DNA, the CDR3 is TGTGCCTGGAGTTTAACAGGGGCCTCCGAGCAGTACTTC. The encoded protein is CAWSLTGASEQYF.

The chain joins TRBV6-1 to TRBJ1-5; 9 nucleotides agree with TRBD1. Germline V CDR1 and CDR2: MNHNS, SASEGT. The CDR3 loop spans 15 amino acids. V dropped 4 bases and J dropped 3; count of bases not matched to a gene: 4. The CDR3 DNA is TGTGCCAGCAGTGGGACAGGGGCATTCAATCAGCCCCAGCATTTT. Its protein is CASSGTGAFNQPQHF.

The chain is built from TRBV7-3 and TRBJ1-2, with 7 nucleotides matching TRBD1. With V trimmed by 4 bases and J by 7 bases, 12 bases remained unmatched. CDR1 and CDR2 (germline): SGHTA, FQGTGA. CDR3 length: 15 amino acids. The CDR3, as DNA: TGTGCCAGCAGCTCTTGGGGTCAGGGGGTTAGTGGCTACACCTTC. It codes for CASSSWGQGVSGYTF. Looking up the rest from reference TRBV7-3 and TRBJ1-2 gives the full variable domain: GAGVSQTPSNKVTEKGKYVELRCDPISGHTALYWYRQSLGQGPEFLIYFQGTGAADDSGLPNDRFFAVRPEGSVSTLKIQRTERGDSAVYLCASSSWGQGVSGYTFGSGTRLTVV.

The chain employs TRBV19 and TRBJ2-1, with 8 bases matching TRBD2. V was clipped by 6 bases and J by 9 bases; unmatched bases: 10. Per the germline V gene, CDR1 is LNHDA and CDR2 is SQIVND (reference sequence). This CDR3 comprises 14 residues. The CDR3 sequence: CASSPAGAPLEQFF. CDR3 nucleotide sequence: TGTGCCAGTAGCCCAGCGGGAGCCCCGCTTGAGCAGTTCTTC.

This chain connects TRBV5-1 to TRBJ1-3; no clear D gene. Trimming stripped 0 bases from V and 0 bases from J, with 7 bases between. Per germline, CDR1 SGHRS and CDR2 YFSETQ. CDR3 size: 15 residues. The CDR3 loop reads CASSLEPVSGNTIYF. CDR3 nucleotides: TGCGCCAGCAGCTTGGAGCCAGTCTCTGGAAACACCATATATTTT.